A single sample is the source of the 6 T cell receptor beta chains below, sequenced in a study of T cell responses to AZD1222 COVID-19 vaccine. Assay: immunoSEQ multiplex PCR; the TCRdb copy retains only in-frame clones and omits some. The sample has about 180,000 clones, 80% to 90% seen once. The sample here was peripheral blood, taken on day 0 of AZD1222 vaccination. Receptor source: an adult in good health.

The chain links TRBV7-6 to TRBJ2-7; tentatively, D is TRBD1 (6 bases). The CDR3 runs to 16 residues. Trimming stripped 1 base from V and 0 bases from J, with 13 bases between. Germline CDR1 and CDR2: SGHVS and FNYEAQ. CDR3 protein: CASSLGQGHFSYEQYF. CDR3 nucleotide sequence: TGTGCCAGCAGCTTAGGCCAGGGGCACTTCTCCTACGAGCAGTACTTC.

The chain uses TRBV7-2 and TRBJ1-5; perhaps TRBD1 as D (5 bases). The CDR3 consists of 13 residues. V was pared by 4 bases and J by 8 bases, with 12 bases between. Germline V gene sequence: CDR1 SGHTA, CDR2 FQGNSA. The CDR3 loop reads CASSSGPPEPQHF. CDR3 DNA sequence: TGTGCCAGCAGCTCGGGACCACCGGAGCCCCAGCATTTT.

The V and J genes are TRBV19 and TRBJ2-7; 9 bases line up with TRBD1. Germline V gene sequence: CDR1 LNHDA, CDR2 SQIVND (reference sequence). Unmatched junction bases numbered 10, after V lost 8 bases and J lost 5 bases. The CDR3 has 14 residues. CDR3: CASGKTGGGHEQYF. In nucleotides, the CDR3 is TGTGCCAGTGGGAAAACAGGGGGCGGCCACGAGCAGTACTTC.

The chain combines TRBV4-1 with TRBJ1-1, with D unresolved. CDR3 size: 12 residues. The V gene's germline CDR1 is MGHRA and CDR2 YSYEKL. Trimming cost V 3 bases and J 0 bases, with 2 bases left between them. This CDR3 reads CASSHMNTEAFF. CDR3 bases: TGCGCCAGCAGCCACATGAACACTGAAGCTTTCTTT.

This clone appeared a few times. V and J are TRBV5-1 and TRBJ2-3, with TRBD2 matching 10 bases. This CDR3 comprises 18 residues. Germline lookup yields CDR1 SGHRS and CDR2 YFSETQ. V gave up 0 bases and J gave up 1 base; unmatched junction bases: 8. The CDR3 loop reads CASSLEVSGRMGTDTQYF. DNA of the CDR3: TGCGCCAGCAGCTTGGAAGTTAGCGGGAGGATGGGCACAGATACGCAGTATTTT. The complete variable domain, with remaining parts taken from reference TRBV5-1 and TRBJ2-3, reads KAGVTQTPRYLIKTRGQQVTLSCSPISGHRSVSWYQQTPGQGLQFLFEYFSETQRNKGNFPGRFSGRQFSNSRSEMNVSTLELGDSALYLCASSLEVSGRMGTDTQYFGPGTRLTVL.

The chain combines TRBV27 with TRBJ2-7; 7 bases are a match to TRBD2. The CDR3 is 15 residues long. J gave up 3 bases and V 3 bases, and 8 bases lay outside the gene matches. Germline loops: CDR1 MNHEY, CDR2 SMNVEV (reference sequence). CDR3 loop: CASSFGASGGYEQYF. DNA of the CDR3: TGTGCCAGCAGTTTCGGGGCTAGCGGAGGCTACGAGCAGTACTTC.